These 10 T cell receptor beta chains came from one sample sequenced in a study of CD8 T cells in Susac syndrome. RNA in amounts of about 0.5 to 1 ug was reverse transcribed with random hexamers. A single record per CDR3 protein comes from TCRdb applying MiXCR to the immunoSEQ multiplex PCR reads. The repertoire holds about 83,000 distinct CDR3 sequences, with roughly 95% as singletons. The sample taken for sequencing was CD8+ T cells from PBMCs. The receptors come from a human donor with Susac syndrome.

The CDR3: CSADTSGSTDTQYF. CDR3 nucleotides: TGCAGTGCTGATACTAGCGGGAGCACAGATACGCAGTATTTT. This chain uses TRBV20-1 with TRBJ2-3, with TRBD2 matching over 9 bases. With V trimmed by 5 bases and J by 0 bases, 3 bases remained unmatched. The CDR3 loop spans 14 amino acids. The germline CDR1 and CDR2 sequences are DFQATT and SNEGSKA (reference sequence).

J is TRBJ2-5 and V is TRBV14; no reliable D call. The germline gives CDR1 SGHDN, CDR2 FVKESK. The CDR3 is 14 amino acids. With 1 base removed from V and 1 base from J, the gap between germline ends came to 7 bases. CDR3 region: CASSQGHSQETQYF. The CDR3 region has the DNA TGTGCCAGCAGCCAAGGACACAGCCAAGAGACCCAGTACTTC.

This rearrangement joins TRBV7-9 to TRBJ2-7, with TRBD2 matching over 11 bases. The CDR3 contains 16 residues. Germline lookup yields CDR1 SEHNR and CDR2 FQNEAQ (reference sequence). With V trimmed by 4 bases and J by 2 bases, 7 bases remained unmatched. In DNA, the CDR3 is TGTGCCAGCAGCTCTACGCGACTAGCGGGGCCCTACGAGCAGTACTTC. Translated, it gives CASSSTRLAGPYEQYF.

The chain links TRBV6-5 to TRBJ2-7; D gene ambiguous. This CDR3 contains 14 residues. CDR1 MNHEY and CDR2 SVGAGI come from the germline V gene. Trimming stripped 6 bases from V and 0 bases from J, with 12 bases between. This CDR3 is CASRPQQSSYEQYV. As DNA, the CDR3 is TGTGCCAGCAGGCCTCAACAGAGCTCCTACGAGCAGTACGTC.

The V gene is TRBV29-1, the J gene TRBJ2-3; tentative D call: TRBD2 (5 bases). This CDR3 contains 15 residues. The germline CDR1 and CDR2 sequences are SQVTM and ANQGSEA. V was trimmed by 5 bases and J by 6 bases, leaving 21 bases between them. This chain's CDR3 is CSVTRAGSLRDTQYF. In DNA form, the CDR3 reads TGCAGCGTTACTCGGGCTGGGAGTTTGAGGGATACGCAGTATTTT.

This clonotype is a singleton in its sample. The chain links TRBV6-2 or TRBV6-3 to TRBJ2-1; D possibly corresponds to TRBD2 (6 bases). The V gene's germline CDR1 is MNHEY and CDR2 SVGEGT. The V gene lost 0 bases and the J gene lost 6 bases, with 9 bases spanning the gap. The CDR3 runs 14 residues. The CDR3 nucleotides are TGTGCCAGCAGTTACTCGGGGGGTGGCAATGAGCAGTTCTTC. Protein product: CASSYSGGGNEQFF.

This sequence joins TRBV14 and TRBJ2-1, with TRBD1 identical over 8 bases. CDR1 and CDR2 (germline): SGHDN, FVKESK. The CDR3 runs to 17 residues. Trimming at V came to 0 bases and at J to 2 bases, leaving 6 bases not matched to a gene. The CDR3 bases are TGTGCCAGCAGCCAAGATTCGGGCAGGGGGCCCTACAATGAGCAGTTCTTC. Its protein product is CASSQDSGRGPYNEQFF. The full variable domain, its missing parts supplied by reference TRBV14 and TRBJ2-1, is EAGVTQFPSHSVIEKGQTVTLRCDPISGHDNLYWYRRVMGKEIKFLLHFVKESKQDESGMPNNRFLAERTGGTYSTLKVQPAELEDSGVYFCASSQDSGRGPYNEQFFGPGTRLTVL.

CDR3 DNA sequence: TGTGCCAGACAGGGCCAAAATCAGCCCCAGCATTTT. It encodes CARQGQNQPQHF. The chain couples TRBV7-9 to TRBJ1-5; the D gene is possibly TRBD1 (6 bases). With 9 bases removed from V and 4 bases from J, the gap between germline ends came to 10 bases. The CDR3 has 12 amino acids. The V gene's germline CDR1 is SEHNR and CDR2 FQNEAQ (reference sequence).

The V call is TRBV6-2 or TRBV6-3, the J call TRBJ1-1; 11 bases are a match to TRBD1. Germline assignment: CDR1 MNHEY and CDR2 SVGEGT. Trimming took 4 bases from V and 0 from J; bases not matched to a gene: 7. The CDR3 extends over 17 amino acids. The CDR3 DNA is TGTGCCAGCAGTTCGCCGGGACAGGGGGTGCTGAACACTGAAGCTTTCTTT. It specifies CASSSPGQGVLNTEAFF.

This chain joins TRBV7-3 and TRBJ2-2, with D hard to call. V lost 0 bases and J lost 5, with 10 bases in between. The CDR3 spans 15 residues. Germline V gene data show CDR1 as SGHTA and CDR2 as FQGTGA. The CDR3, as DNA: TGTGCCAGCAGCTTAACTGAACAGATGACCGGGGAGCTGTTTTTT. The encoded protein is CASSLTEQMTGELFF.